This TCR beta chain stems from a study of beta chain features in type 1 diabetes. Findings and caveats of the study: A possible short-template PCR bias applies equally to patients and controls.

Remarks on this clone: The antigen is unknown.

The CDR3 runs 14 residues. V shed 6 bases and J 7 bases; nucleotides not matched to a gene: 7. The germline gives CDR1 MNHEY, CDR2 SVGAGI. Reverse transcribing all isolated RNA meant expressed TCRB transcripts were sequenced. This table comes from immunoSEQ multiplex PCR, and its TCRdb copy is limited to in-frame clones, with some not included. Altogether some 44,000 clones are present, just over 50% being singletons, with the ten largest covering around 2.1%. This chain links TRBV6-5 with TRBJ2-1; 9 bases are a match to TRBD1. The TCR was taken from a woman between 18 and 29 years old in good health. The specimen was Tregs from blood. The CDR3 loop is CASSRDRVGNEQFF. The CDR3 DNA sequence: TGTGCCAGCAGCCGGGACAGGGTAGGAAATGAGCAGTTCTTC.